These 16 T cell receptor beta chains came from one sample sequenced in a study of T cell changes during pregnancy in multiple sclerosis. Profiling relied on immunoSEQ multiplex PCR, and the TCRdb table lists in-frame clones only, not all of them. The profile shows tens of thousands of clones, more than 75% of them singletons. The sample was CD8+ T cells from peripheral blood mononuclear cells, taken before pregnancy. The origin of the receptors is a female donor with multiple sclerosis, enrolled in a pregnancy study.

CDR3 sequence reads: CASSLEGGGAYEQYF. CDR3 nucleotides: TGTGCCAGCAGCTTGGAAGGCGGGGGGGCCTACGAGCAGTACTTC. The chain recombines TRBV5-6 with TRBJ2-7; the match to TRBD2 covers 9 bases. V lost 0 bases and J lost 2; bases outside the gene matches: 3. The germline V gene encodes CDR1 SGHDT and CDR2 YYEEEE. The CDR3 runs to 15 residues. The full variable domain, completed using reference TRBV5-6 and TRBJ2-7, is DAGVTQSPTHLIKTRGQQVTLRCSPKSGHDTVSWYQQALGQGPQFIFQYYEEEERQRGNFPDRFSGHQFPNYSSELNVNALLLGDSALYLCASSLEGGGAYEQYFGPGTRLTVT.

V usage is TRBV9 and J usage is TRBJ2-3; D remains ambiguous. The CDR3 contains 16 residues. Looked up from germline, CDR1 is SGDLS and CDR2 is YYNGEE. Trimming left V 0 bases short and J 2 bases short, with 13 bases between. The CDR3 nucleotides read TGTGCCAGCAGCGTAGGGAGTAGTCCTTTCACAGATACGCAGTATTTT. Translating gives CASSVGSSPFTDTQYF.

This clone appeared once. The chain links TRBV29-1 to TRBJ2-3; D may be TRBD1 (5 bases). There are 14 residues in the CDR3. Trimming stripped 6 bases from V and 1 base from J, with 14 bases between. Germline loops: CDR1 SQVTM, CDR2 ANQGSEA. CDR3 nucleotide sequence: TGCAGCGTCTTTGAGGTGGGGCGCACAGATACGCAGTATTTT. It yields the protein CSVFEVGRTDTQYF.

J is TRBJ1-1 and V is TRBV10-3; 9 nucleotides agree with TRBD1. Per the germline V gene, CDR1 is ENHRY and CDR2 is SYGVKD. The trim removed 6 bases at V and 1 base at J, leaving 3 bases unmatched. The CDR3 runs to 14 residues. DNA for the CDR3: TGTGCCATCAGAGCGACAGGGGGGAACACTGAAGCTTTCTTT. Protein product: CAIRATGGNTEAFF.

The count of this clone is one. This chain joins TRBV9 and TRBJ1-1; D perhaps matches TRBD1 (5 bases). Trimming cost V 4 bases and J 10 bases, with 11 bases left between them. This CDR3 has 11 residues. Germline V gene sequence: CDR1 SGDLS, CDR2 YYNGEE. CDR3 nucleotide sequence: TGTGCCAGCAGCCGGGGGAGGGGAGCTTTCTTT. Residues: CASSRGRGAFF.

The J gene is TRBJ2-7, the V gene TRBV4-1, with a tentative D call TRBD1 (7 bases). V was trimmed by 0 bases and J by 2 bases, leaving 14 bases between them. The CDR3 runs 16 residues. In germline, CDR1 is MGHRA, CDR2 YSYEKL. CDR3: CASSQERTGLTYEQYF. The CDR3 DNA sequence: TGCGCCAGCAGCCAAGAGCGGACAGGACTAACCTACGAGCAGTACTTC.

V is TRBV9 and J is TRBJ2-2, with 9 nucleotides matching TRBD2. After removal of 4 bases from V and 6 bases from J, the junction contained 10 bases not matched to a gene. The germline V gene encodes CDR1 SGDLS and CDR2 YYNGEE. The CDR3 loop spans 16 amino acids. The DNA for the CDR3 is TGTGCCAGCAGCTTCTTAGCGGGGGCCCCTCCCGGGGAGCTGTTTTTT. This sequence encodes CASSFLAGAPPGELFF. Using reference TRBV9 and TRBJ2-2 for the parts outside the CDR3, the full variable domain is DSGVTQTPKHLITATGQRVTLRCSPRSGDLSVYWYQQSLDQGLQFLIQYYNGEERAKGNILERFSAQQFPDLHSELNLSSLELGDSALYFCASSFLAGAPPGELFFGEGSRLTVL.

V is TRBV15 and J is TRBJ1-5; the D gene is possibly TRBD1 (5 bases). Germline CDR1 LNHNV, CDR2 YYDKDF (reference sequence). The ends were cut back, 3 bases at V and 7 bases at J, with 16 bases in the middle. This CDR3 has 15 residues. CDR3 DNA sequence: TGTGCCACCAGCAGGGCACAAGGGGCCGGGCAGCCCCAGCATTTT. It is translated as CATSRAQGAGQPQHF.

The chain recombines TRBV27 with TRBJ2-7, with D unresolved. Germline CDR1 is MNHEY and CDR2 is SMNVEV (reference sequence). The CDR3 consists of 12 residues. Trimming left V 4 bases short and J 0 bases short, with 4 bases between. CDR3: CASSSDSYEQYF. The CDR3 DNA sequence: TGTGCCAGCAGTTCAGACTCCTACGAGCAGTACTTC.

The J gene is TRBJ1-4, the V gene TRBV27; TRBD1 agrees at 9 bases. Unmatched junction bases numbered 6, after V lost 8 bases and J lost 8 bases. The germline gives CDR1 MNHEY, CDR2 SMNVEV (reference sequence). There are 13 residues in the CDR3. The DNA for the CDR3 is TGTGCCAGCGGGACAGGGCATAGAGAAAAACTGTTTTTT. Translated: CASGTGHREKLFF.

Only one count was recorded for this clone. The V gene is TRBV25-1, the J gene TRBJ2-2; 16 positions agree with TRBD2. Trimming removed 7 bases from V and 6 bases from J; junction bases left unmatched: 5. The CDR3 is made up of 16 amino acids. Germline V lookup: CDR1 MGHDK, CDR2 SYGVNS. This CDR3 reads CASKGTSGGDPGELFF. CDR3 DNA: TGTGCCAGCAAAGGGACTAGCGGGGGGGATCCCGGGGAGCTGTTTTTT.

This rearrangement joins TRBV7-3 to TRBJ2-3; TRBD2 agrees at 11 bases. Germline V gene sequence: CDR1 SGHTA, CDR2 FQGTGA. CDR3 size: 15 residues. Trimming at V came to 5 bases and at J to 4 bases, leaving 5 bases not matched to a gene. CDR3 bases: TGTGCCAGCAGCCGTAGCGGGGGGGCCGCAGATACGCAGTATTTT. It codes for CASSRSGGAADTQYF.

The chain is built from TRBV7-3 and TRBJ1-1, with no clear D. Germline V CDR1 and CDR2: SGHTA, FQGTGA. The CDR3 totals 12 residues. The V end was cut by 6 bases, the J end by 5 bases, with 10 bases between. Here the CDR3 DNA reads TGTGCCAGCAGGCCGGGTGGGACTGAAGCTTTCTTT. This sequence encodes CASRPGGTEAFF.

The CDR3 protein is CASSVRVGPKVSSGANVLTF. CDR3 DNA sequence: TGTGCCAGCAGCGTACGGGTGGGTCCAAAGGTTTCATCTGGGGCCAACGTCCTGACTTTC. The genes are TRBV9 and TRBJ2-6; D is unresolved. Looked up from germline, CDR1 is SGDLS and CDR2 is YYNGEE. Deletions cut 1 base from V and 1 base from J, with 21 bases between. This CDR3 has 20 residues.

The chain carries TRBV4-2 and TRBJ1-2; D uncertain. With 3 bases removed from V and 9 bases from J, the gap between germline ends came to 8 bases. Germline values: CDR1 LGHNA, CDR2 YNFKEQ. This CDR3 region has 11 residues. The CDR3: CASSHVGSYTF. As DNA, the CDR3 is TGTGCCAGCAGCCATGTGGGCAGCTACACCTTC.

The rearrangement joins TRBV5-6 to TRBJ2-7; TRBD1 matches at 9 bases. Germline assignment: CDR1 SGHDT and CDR2 YYEEEE. CDR3 size: 16 residues. V was pared by 4 bases and J by 3 bases, with 11 bases of the junction left unmatched. The CDR3 sequence is CASSPRDRVLGYEQYF. The CDR3 nucleotides are TGTGCCAGCAGCCCCCGGGACAGGGTATTGGGCTACGAGCAGTACTTC.